The 12 T cell receptor beta chains reported below all come from one sample, sequenced in a study of cytotoxic CD8 clonotypes in ibrutinib-treated CLL (dated by TCRdb to about 2021). Libraries came from the immunoSEQ multiplex PCR assay. TCRdb limited this immuneACCESS table to in-frame rearrangements with V and J called. A share of clones is missing; checked studies link under half to unresolved V genes, and the rest is unexplained. The sample has roughly 42,000 clones on record, 65% of them singletons. The ten largest make up 20% to 25% of the sample. Reading the label with the study, this specimen's time point is: roughly 25 months on ibrutinib. Here the sequenced sample was PBMCs, taken after 24 months of ibrutinib treatment. The source is a human donor with chronic lymphocytic leukemia.

V and J are TRBV4-2 and TRBJ2-3; D gene unclear. CDR1 and CDR2 (germline): LGHNA, YNFKEQ. This CDR3 region has 15 residues. The V and J ends lost 1 base and 2 bases respectively, with 10 bases between them. The CDR3 region is CASSQADGFTDTQYF. CDR3 nucleotides: TGTGCCAGCAGCCAAGCGGATGGCTTCACAGATACGCAGTATTTT.

The table lists this clone with a count of one. This chain uses TRBV7-9 with TRBJ2-1; 9 bases are shared with TRBD2. Germline loops: CDR1 SEHNR, CDR2 FQNEAQ (reference sequence). The CDR3 contains 16 residues. V lost 2 bases, J lost 3 bases, and 5 bases stayed unmatched. CDR3 bases: TGTGCCAGCAGCTTATCGCTAGCGGGGAGCTACAATGAGCAGTTCTTC. Translation gives CASSLSLAGSYNEQFF.

J is TRBJ1-4 and V is TRBV28; D uncertain. The CDR3 runs to 12 residues. With 6 bases removed from V and 5 bases from J, the gap between germline ends came to 7 bases. CDR1 and CDR2 (germline): MDHEN, SYDVKM. In DNA form, the CDR3 reads TGTGCCAGCAGGTGGGGAAATGAAAAACTGTTTTTT. Its translation is CASRWGNEKLFF.

The V and J genes are TRBV29-1 and TRBJ2-3, with TRBD2 as a possible D gene (5 bases). CDR1 is SQVTM, CDR2 ANQGSEA, per germline. This CDR3 has 12 residues. Trimming removed 6 bases at V and 2 bases at J, with 9 bases between. The CDR3 DNA sequence: TGCAGCGTCCAGACTAACACAGATACGCAGTATTTT. Its translation: CSVQTNTDTQYF.

V is TRBV6-5 and J is TRBJ2-6; D is undetermined. The V end was cut by 6 bases, the J end by 0 bases, with 9 bases between. The CDR3 is 15 amino acids. Germline V gene data show CDR1 as MNHEY and CDR2 as SVGAGI. The CDR3 DNA is TGTGCCAGCAGCGGATCCAGCTCTGGGGCCAACGTCCTGACTTTC. It yields the protein CASSGSSSGANVLTF.

By sample fraction, this clone is medium-sized (0.01 to 0.1%). The rearrangement links TRBV23-1 to TRBJ2-1; 10 positions agree with TRBD2. TRBV23-1 is placed among ORFs of uncertain function. V lost 4 bases and J lost 5; bases outside the gene matches: 17. The CDR3 totals 19 residues. The chain's CDR3 is CASSPTGEVAGGLNNEQFF. The CDR3 nucleotides read TGCGCCAGCAGTCCGACAGGGGAGGTAGCGGGAGGTCTTAACAATGAGCAGTTCTTC.

This chain joins TRBV5-6 and TRBJ2-2; D is possibly TRBD1 or TRBD2 (6 bases each). The CDR3 runs to 16 residues. CDR1 is SGHDT, CDR2 YYEEEE, per germline. The V gene lost 5 bases and the J gene lost 4 bases, with 18 bases spanning the gap. As DNA, the CDR3 is TGTGCCAGCAGTCGTTTCGGGGGCGCGGGCACCGGGGAGCTGTTTTTT. Translating it yields CASSRFGGAGTGELFF.

The V and J genes are TRBV6-6 and TRBJ1-3, with 8 positions matching TRBD1. The CDR3 is 14 residues long. The germline V gene has CDR1 MNHNY and CDR2 SVGAGI (reference sequence). The trim removed 6 bases at V and 4 bases at J, leaving 5 bases unmatched. In nucleotides, the CDR3 is TGTGCCAGCAGCCTAAACAGGGGGGGAAACACCATATATTTT. Residues: CASSLNRGGNTIYF.

V is TRBV29-1 and J is TRBJ2-1, with 8 bases aligning to TRBD2. CDR1 SQVTM and CDR2 ANQGSEA come from the germline V gene. The V segment lost 4 bases and the J segment 7 bases; nucleotides outside the gene matches: 9. The CDR3 sequence is 14 residues long. The DNA of the CDR3 is TGCAGCGTTGGGACTAGCTCGAGACCAAATGAGCAGTTCTTC. It yields the protein CSVGTSSRPNEQFF.

The chain couples TRBV10-3 to TRBJ1-5; D is possibly TRBD1 (5 bases). Trimming removed 2 bases from V and 9 bases from J, with 11 bases in between. The length of the CDR3 is 13 residues. Per germline, CDR1 ENHRY and CDR2 SYGVKD. Here the CDR3 reads CAISEKDRGPQHF. The DNA of the CDR3 is TGTGCCATCAGTGAGAAAGACAGAGGGCCCCAGCATTTT.

V is TRBV7-8 and J is TRBJ2-3; TRBD2 agrees at 10 bases. CDR3 length equals 17 residues. Germline V lookup: CDR1 SGHVS, CDR2 FQNEAQ. Trimming at V came to 3 bases and at J to 0 bases, leaving 6 bases not matched to a gene. The CDR3 bases are TGTGCCAGCAGCTTCACAGTAGCGGGGGGTAGCACAGATACGCAGTATTTT. Protein product: CASSFTVAGGSTDTQYF.

This chain joins TRBV7-9 and TRBJ1-6; 8 nucleotides agree with TRBD1. The J segment lost 7 bases and the V segment lost 5 bases, leaving 4 bases of the junction unmatched. This CDR3 has 14 residues. CDR1 SEHNR and CDR2 FQNEAQ come from the germline V gene (reference sequence). CDR3 bases: TGTGCCAGCAGCACCGGACAGGGAAATTCACCCCTCCACTTT. Amino acid sequence: CASSTGQGNSPLHF.